One TCR beta chain is described in this entry. No cognate antigen has been identified for it. Per-base qualities were not stored, and no clone one base away is much larger. The cohort consisted of more than 650 healthy bone marrow donors. At the time of sampling, all cohort members were nominally healthy, though unrecorded immune exposures were likely present. The donor was CMV seronegative and belonged to the group of under 400 seronegative cohort members. Every donor gave a peripheral blood sample, and the peripheral blood mononuclear cells from that sample were used for TCR beta sequencing. The Qiagen DNeasy Blood Extraction Kit was used to extract genomic DNA from the blood cell samples. This sample stems from a study of cytomegalovirus exposure and HLA in healthy donors (TCRdb year 2017). Notes on the research overall: In an earlier analysis of some 550 of the donors, roughly 300 Gb of sequence data and 90 million to 120 million unique TCR beta sequences from roughly 190 million T cells were reported. In addition to the first cohort of around 670 subjects, a separate validation cohort of around 110 different subjects was used. Among around 400 genotyped donors of the cohort, an average of roughly 230,000 unique TCR beta nucleotide sequences was sequenced per donor, of which 15% to 20% were non-productive. The T cell repertoires of roughly 660 subjects were profiled by immunosequencing and related to cytomegalovirus serostatus. In a later analysis, previously published TCR beta repertoires from some 640 donors were re-analyzed and high-resolution HLA genotyping was added so that TCR occurrence patterns could be studied. Typing coverage varied by locus: roughly 620-640 donors for A, B, C, DRB1 and DQB1; around 560 for DQA1; around 610 for DPA1; approximately 490 for DPB1. A few DR-DQ haplotypes were handled as single units for association and clustering because linkage in the cohort was strong. A later genetic analysis took genome-wide SNP genotypes for about three fifths of the 666 donors and used that subset as a discovery cohort. In the later analysis, no new phenotypic data were used to find candidate immune exposures; instead, reliance was placed on TCR beta sequences and their occurrence across donors. Donor age, sex, ethnicity and CMV serostatus were compiled together with the repertoire data. The genetic ancestry cluster associated with self-reported Caucasian donors included approximately 85% of the approximately 430 genotyped donors. An early release that covered about 600 HLA-typed donors contained approximately 300 gigabases of sequencing data and tens of millions of unique TCR sequences. The aim of the study was to test whether cataloging public T cell receptors could identify signatures of past pathogen exposure. All discovery cohort repertoires had been generated using a single sequencing platform. To decide whether each TCR beta V gene segment behaved as functional or pseudogenic, an earlier analysis of approximately 600 of the donors relied on high-throughput TCR beta sequencing. To predict cytomegalovirus infection status, the study brought together high-throughput TCR immunosequencing, statistical association of individual TCRs with disease status, and machine learning. HLA typing included class I and class II loci at four-digit resolution.

Library construction relied on the immunoSEQ multiplex PCR assay. A mixture of 60 forward primers for TCR Vbeta segments and 13 reverse primers for TCR Jbeta segments was used in the multiplex PCR. The CDR3 region of rearranged TCR beta genes was amplified from genomic DNA by a multiplex PCR assay. The amplified TCR beta libraries were sequenced on the Illumina HiSeq System as 87-base-pair reads. The original methods were these. In a later analysis, roughly 80 million unique TCR beta chains were counted across the approximately 620 repertoires, and about 9.9 million of these chains were shared by at least two donors. A nearest-neighbor algorithm error-corrected the raw reads and collapsed the reads into unique sequences, merging closely related sequences to remove PCR and sequencing errors. CDR3 sequences were aligned to IMGT reference sequences to assign V, D and J gene segments. For a sequence to be retained, a match of at least six nucleotides to both a V gene segment and a J gene segment was required. Rearrangements were called productive when the CDR3 lacked stop codons and stayed in frame with V and J; all others were non-productive. CDR3 was defined according to IMGT convention as the region running from the second conserved V-encoded cysteine to the conserved J-encoded phenylalanine. In an earlier analysis of roughly 610 of the donors, sequences lacking an unambiguous match to a single V gene segment were excluded. An earlier analysis of 450 to 650 of the donors called V segments functional above 56.7% productive rearrangements and segregating when the between-donor standard deviation exceeded 5%. A statistical classification framework was developed to diagnose cytomegalovirus status using the catalog of TCR beta chain sequences. V and J gene assignment, in a later analysis, came from comparing TCR nucleotide sequences with IMGT/GENE-DB human TR gene sequences. In a later analysis, CDR3 sequences and most-parsimonious VDJ recombination scenarios were assigned using the TCRdist pipeline. In a later analysis, every TCR beta chain was defined by the combination of its CDR3 amino acid sequence and its V-gene family, and reads without a unique V-gene family were dropped. As a way to deal with suspected cross-contamination and a sequencing artifact, a later analysis dropped 450 to 600 nucleotide sequences that were highly shared and had low generation probability. In a later analysis, a clonal expansion index was calculated for each public chain from normalized within-repertoire ranks of inferred template counts. In a later analysis, generation probabilities were computed with a VDJ recombination model fitted to out-of-frame rearrangements, and the resulting probabilities were checked against IGoR. In a later analysis, TCR-TCR, TCR-HLA and TCR-CMV co-occurrence was scored with hypergeometric tests, and a repertoire-size bias correction was applied to TCR pairs. A later analysis estimated false discovery rates by permuting HLA or CMV assignments 20 times. In a later analysis, co-occurring TCRs were grouped using DBSCAN, and TCRdist sequence similarity was added for clustering within HLA-allele-positive subsets. Co-occurrence clustering excluded repertoires with fewer than 30,000 or more than 120,000 public chains, plus five with anomalous nucleotide sharing. Not all clones reach the TCRdb copy of this immuneACCESS table, which keeps in-frame sequences only. Checked studies attribute under half of the gap to unresolved V genes and leave the rest unexplained. V and J calls and clone size are as listed in that table; D and trimming were resolved from the DNA. The sample profile shows around 110,000 clones; 65% to 90% of them were found once. The ten top clones hold 2.1% of the sample.

The germline V gene gives CDR1 as ENHRY and CDR2 as SYGVKD. After removal of 3 bases from V and 10 bases from J, the junction retains 3 bases not matched to a gene. The cysteine opens and the phenylalanine closes a CDR3 of 14 amino acids. Only the CDR3 part of the read is kept: 42 bases, read in frame from the first base. The paper as a whole reports these results and caveats: Linkage disequilibrium might explain the correlated functional status among segregating V segments, but an unknown experimental factor could not be excluded. According to a later analysis, most CMV-associated TCR beta chains appeared to be HLA-restricted, and the HLA associations seemed to be driven largely by CMV exposure. A few of the identified cytomegalovirus-associated TCR beta chains were confirmed in vitro to be specific for cytomegalovirus antigens. The sequencing pipeline was judged likely to have produced a cluster of highly shared sequence variants as a technical artifact. Approximately 18 rarely observed V segments, including chromosome 9 orphons, were excluded from the earlier analysis of some 590 of the donors because counts were too low. In a later analysis, TCR association rates were found to vary across HLA loci, with the most associated TCRs seen for DRB1 alleles and the fewest for HLA-C alleles. A later genetic analysis associated a missense DCLRE1C variant with V-gene and J-gene trimming of TCR beta chains, and an independent cohort replicated the association. Compared with the roughly 720-donor mean, donors in an Asian-associated ancestry cluster had fewer N-insertions in productive TCRs, according to a later genetic analysis. While some public TCRs were present in many individuals, most TCR sequences turned up only very rarely across donors. Presence/absence analyses assumed roughly uniform sequencing depth across donors, an assumption that may not hold. When HLA alleles, especially DR and DQ, strongly co-occurred, TCR associations were difficult to assign to individual alleles. The authors suggested that the approach could potentially be extended to other disease states and immunological phenotypes. A total of 150 to 200 TCR beta chains were listed by the study as associated with cytomegalovirus. An earlier analysis of around 500 of the donors showed that most TCR beta V segments appeared in productive rearrangements either about 87% or about 30% of the time, which broadly matched IMGT annotations. Because HLA typing was unavailable for some donors at each locus, only the typed subset was used in association tests. Because the 87-base-pair reads could not distinguish some IMGT-functional V segments, including TRBV6-2 and TRBV6-3, those segments were excluded. A further reported finding was that TCR beta sequences accurately predicted the HLA-A and HLA-B alleles for most subjects in the first cohort. This cohort had only TCR beta chains sequenced, and the lack of alpha or paired-chain data limited which features could be detected. Several of the top co-occurrence clusters appeared to be linked to parvovirus B19, influenza, CMV and Epstein-Barr virus, according to a later analysis. The classifier was reported to diagnose cytomegalovirus status with high specificity and sensitivity in both the original and validation cohorts. For the cohort, immune exposure information was limited to CMV serostatus. In a later analysis, HLA-associated TCR beta chains showed more clonal expansion and lower generation probabilities than non-associated chains that were equally common. In a later analysis, 16,951 TCR beta sequences were associated with specific HLA alleles at a false discovery rate of 0.05.

Input material: PBMCs. The TCR sequence derives from a man aged 25-45 years in good health and CMV-seronegative. The rearrangement combines TRBV10-3 with TRBJ1-6, and 10 junctional nucleotides match TRBD1. This receptor carries the CDR3 CAISEGTGVSPLHF. The DNA sequence reads TGTGCCATCAGTGAAGGGACAGGGGTCTCACCCCTCCACTTT.